This TCR beta chain came from a study of a mutant IDH1 vaccine in newly diagnosed glioma. About the study: Treated patients were roughly 62% male, roughly 40% female, mean age approximately 40 years.

This table comes from immunoSEQ multiplex PCR, and its TCRdb copy is limited to in-frame clones, with some not included. Of 40,000 to 45,000 clones in the sample, 65% to 90% are singletons; the top ten hold 4% to 5.5%. Concerning this clone itself: Its cognate antigen is unknown.

The time point: week 35, safety follow-up. The study gave 300 ug of mutant IDH1 20-mer peptide per vaccine dose, with topical imiquimod. The clonotype comes from a woman aged 50 to 60 with glioma. The sample here was PBMCs, taken from a glioma patient whose treatment included an IDH1 peptide vaccine.

The CDR3 loop is CASSPNRGIVTEQYF. The CDR3 DNA sequence: TGTGCCAGTAGTCCCAACAGGGGTATTGTAACCGAGCAGTACTTC. The chain combines TRBV19 with TRBJ2-7; 7 bases map to TRBD1. The germline CDR1 and CDR2 sequences are LNHDA and SQIVND (reference sequence). The CDR3 has 15 residues. V lost 5 bases and J lost 6; bases outside the gene matches: 13. Together with reference TRBV19 and TRBJ2-7, the CDR3 gives the full variable domain: DGGITQSPKYLFRKEGQNVTLSCEQNLNHDAMYWYRQDPGQGLRLIYYSQIVNDFQKGDIAEGYSVSREKKESFPLTVTSAQKNPTAFYLCASSPNRGIVTEQYFGPGTRLTVT.